These 3 T cell receptor beta chains originate from one sample sequenced in a study of blood T cell repertoires in COVID-19. Clones were read by immunoSEQ multiplex PCR, and TCRdb kept only the in-frame ones, dropping some. The sample has hundreds of thousands of clones, roughly 82% seen once. The sample consisted of peripheral blood. These receptors were taken from a woman in her seventies with acute or convalescent COVID-19.

The rearrangement uses TRBV12-3 or TRBV12-4 and TRBJ2-1; 7 positions match TRBD2. V lost 6 bases and J lost 7; bases outside the gene matches: 6. The CDR3 is 13 residues long. The CDR3 reads CASRAAGFNEQFF. DNA of the CDR3: TGTGCCAGCAGGGCAGCGGGGTTTAATGAGCAGTTCTTC.

J is TRBJ2-2 and V is TRBV5-4; TRBD1 agrees at 10 bases. V lost 2 bases, J lost 4 bases, and 5 bases stayed unmatched. CDR3 length equals 16 residues. Germline CDR1 reads SGHNT; CDR2 reads YYREEE (reference sequence). CDR3 DNA sequence: TGTGCCAGCAGCTTAGGACAGGGGGTGGTCACCGGGGAGCTGTTTTTT. Translation: CASSLGQGVVTGELFF.

The rearrangement uses TRBV29-1 and TRBJ1-2; D unresolved. The CDR3 contains 13 residues. V lost 4 bases and J 5 bases, leaving 14 bases between the germline ends. Per germline, CDR1 SQVTM and CDR2 ANQGSEA. The CDR3 DNA follows: TGCAGCGTTGTTTGGGCCATTCAGTATGGCTACACCTTC. Translated, it gives CSVVWAIQYGYTF.